This T cell receptor (beta chain) was retrieved from a study of T-cell memory formation after mild COVID-19. Findings and caveats of the study: Contracting clones localized mainly to CM and EM when CD4+ and mainly to EMRA when CD8+.

This clonotype was detected only a few times. Its antigen is unknown. Employing constant-segment primers, 5'RACE generated TCR alpha and TCR beta cDNA libraries bearing sample barcodes and UMIs. One entry per CDR3 protein, called by TCRdb with MiXCR from the 5' RACE reads. The top ten hold approximately 12% of the sample, which has hundreds of thousands of distinct CDR3 sequences, roughly 25% seen once. The CDR3 length is 12 residues. Between the trimmed V and J ends, which lost 5 bases and 6 bases, there was a span of 10 bases. Germline CDR1 reads SGHTA; CDR2 reads FQGNSA. This chain uses TRBV7-2 with TRBJ2-5; D not resolved. The receptor was isolated from an adult woman who had mild COVID-19 (a few samples of this study predate the infection). Cell type and time point are not known. What was sequenced was PBMCs or a T cell subset sorted from them (not recorded which). CDR3 in DNA: TGTGCCAGCAGCCCCCCATGGCAGACCCAGTACTTC. It is translated as CASSPPWQTQYF.